These 23 T cell receptor beta chains were sequenced from one sample in a study of identical twins. A single record per CDR3 protein comes from TCRdb applying MiXCR to the 5' RACE reads. Of around 490,000 distinct CDR3 sequences listed, approximately 20% are singletons. These data were also reused for a study on yellow fever vaccine responses in identical twins.

Input material: CD4+ T cells sorted from blood. All receptors derive from a woman between 18 and 30 years old in good health.

This clonotype was recorded a few times. The rearrangement links TRBV18 to TRBJ2-2; D remains unclear. This CDR3 is built from 13 residues. V was shortened by 3 bases and J by 6 bases, with 8 bases between the two germline ends. Germline loops: CDR1 KGHSH, CDR2 LQKENI. The CDR3 spells CASSPSKPGELFF. As DNA, the CDR3 is TGTGCCAGCTCACCTTCAAAACCCGGGGAGCTGTTTTTT.

The chain combines TRBV2 with TRBJ1-2; 7 bases agree with TRBD1. Germline CDR1 reads SNHLY; CDR2 reads FYNNEI. J lost 5 bases, V lost 8 bases, and 17 bases had no gene match. This CDR3 is 16 amino acids long. CDR3 loop: CASEPGTANRGYGYTF. CDR3 bases: TGTGCCAGCGAACCAGGGACAGCCAATAGGGGTTATGGCTACACCTTC.

The rearrangement uses TRBV6-2 or TRBV6-3 and TRBJ2-7; 7 nucleotides line up with TRBD2. Trimming cost V 2 bases and J 6 bases; bases outside gene matches: 16. CDR3 length: 17 amino acids. Per the germline V gene, CDR1 is MNHEY and CDR2 is SVGEGT. CDR3 sequence: CASSYPVEAGTTSEQYF. CDR3 nucleotides: TGTGCCAGCAGTTACCCAGTCGAAGCGGGGACCACTAGCGAGCAGTACTTC.

This clonotype was counted a few times. The V call is TRBV6-1, the J call TRBJ2-2; 7 nucleotides line up with TRBD1. Trimming took 6 bases from V and 7 from J; bases not matched to a gene: 17. In germline, CDR1 is MNHNS, CDR2 SASEGT. The CDR3 consists of 17 residues. The CDR3 DNA reads TGTGCCAGCAGAGATCCTTCGGCAGGGGGTGACGGCGGGGAGCTGTTTTTT. It codes for CASRDPSAGGDGGELFF.

This rearrangement joins TRBV6-1 to TRBJ2-7; 8 bases fit TRBD1. J gave up 5 bases and V 10 bases, and 13 bases lay outside the gene matches. The germline CDR1 and CDR2 sequences are MNHNS and SASEGT. The CDR3 extends over 14 amino acids. CDR3: CATNKGQGAHEQYF. In DNA, the CDR3 is TGTGCCACCAACAAAGGACAGGGAGCACACGAGCAGTACTTC.

The V call is TRBV10-3, the J call TRBJ2-2, with 10 nucleotides matching TRBD1. In germline, CDR1 is ENHRY, CDR2 SYGVKD. The CDR3 is made up of 14 amino acids. Trimming cost V 8 bases and J 4 bases; bases outside gene matches: 4. The CDR3 here is CAIGGTGATGELFF. CDR3 sequence (DNA): TGTGCCATCGGCGGGACAGGGGCCACCGGGGAGCTGTTTTTT.

This clonotype was seen only a few times. The chain has TRBV24-1 and TRBJ2-1; 7 bases match TRBD2. The CDR3 covers 12 residues. The germline V gene has CDR1 KGHDR and CDR2 SFDVKD. V was pared by 7 bases and J by 6 bases, with 2 bases of the junction left unmatched. The CDR3 reads CATRGLTNEQFF. The CDR3 bases are TGTGCCACCAGGGGACTAACCAATGAGCAGTTCTTC.

This clonotype has just one count. This chain joins TRBV19 and TRBJ1-4; TRBD1 matches 8 bases. The CDR3 loop spans 14 amino acids. Germline V gene data show CDR1 as LNHDA and CDR2 as SQIVND (reference sequence). J was trimmed by 8 bases and V by 5 bases; bases with no gene match: 7. CDR3 nucleotide sequence: TGTGCCAGTAGTGTCGGACAGGGTATCGAAAAACTGTTTTTT. Translation: CASSVGQGIEKLFF.

This clonotype was counted only a few times. This chain joins TRBV6-1 and TRBJ2-3; D ambiguous. The V end was cut by 3 bases, the J end by 7 bases, with 14 bases between. The CDR3 is 14 residues long. Germline CDR1 is MNHNS and CDR2 is SASEGT. CDR3 nucleotide sequence: TGTGCCAGCAGTGAGGCAGCCCCCAGTAATACGCAGTATTTT. Protein sequence: CASSEAAPSNTQYF.

This chain joins TRBV20-1 and TRBJ2-1, with TRBD2 matching 9 bases. The ends lost 3 bases at V and 0 bases at J; junction bases unmatched: 18. Germline V gene data show CDR1 as DFQATT and CDR2 as SNEGSKA (reference sequence). CDR3 length: 20 amino acids. The CDR3 is CSASKSHRLAEPSSYNEQFF. In nucleotides, the CDR3 is TGCAGTGCTAGTAAATCCCATCGACTAGCGGAGCCGAGCTCCTACAATGAGCAGTTCTTC.

This chain links TRBV2 with TRBJ2-1; 15 bases agree with TRBD2. V shed 5 bases and J 7 bases; nucleotides not matched to a gene: 6. Germline CDR1 is SNHLY and CDR2 is FYNNEI. This CDR3 has 16 residues. Here the CDR3 reads CASSTGLAGGANEQFF. CDR3 sequence (DNA): TGTGCCAGCAGTACGGGACTAGCGGGAGGTGCAAATGAGCAGTTCTTC.

This clonotype was observed a handful of times. The rearrangement joins TRBV3-1 to TRBJ2-2; tentative D call: TRBD1 (6 bases). Germline CDR1 reads LGHDT; CDR2 reads YNNKEL (reference sequence). The CDR3 totals 17 residues. The ends were cut back, 0 bases at V and 6 bases at J, with 17 bases in the middle. In nucleotides, the CDR3 is TGTGCCAGCAGCCAAGATCCCGGGACACCGTCTTCCGGGGAGCTGTTTTTT. Encoded protein: CASSQDPGTPSSGELFF.

The chain carries TRBV12-3 or TRBV12-4 and TRBJ1-1; D remains ambiguous. This CDR3 is built from 14 residues. V shed 6 bases and J shed 5 bases, with 16 bases lying between them. CDR3 protein: CASRSGFLGTEAFF. In nucleotides, the CDR3 is TGTGCCAGCAGGTCAGGTTTCCTGGGGACTGAAGCTTTCTTT.

The CDR3 here is CATSDFGQYNEQFF. The CDR3 nucleotides are TGTGCCACCAGTGATTTCGGGCAGTACAATGAGCAGTTCTTC. This chain uses TRBV24-1 with TRBJ2-1; D is uncertain. Germline values: CDR1 KGHDR, CDR2 SFDVKD. V was clipped by 1 base and J by 4 bases, with 7 bases between them. The length of the CDR3 is 14 residues.

The sample holds many counts of this clonotype. This chain links TRBV5-1 with TRBJ2-5; D remains unclear. CDR1 is SGHRS, CDR2 YFSETQ, per germline. The CDR3 has 12 residues. V lost 3 bases and J lost 1, with 4 bases in between. The CDR3 reads CASSWGQETQYF. CDR3 nucleotides: TGCGCCAGCAGCTGGGGCCAAGAGACCCAGTACTTC.

In this sample, this clonotype turned up a few times. The V and J genes are TRBV7-2 and TRBJ2-1, with TRBD2 identical over 10 bases. Looked up from germline, CDR1 is SGHTA and CDR2 is FQGNSA. V dropped 4 bases and J dropped 9; count of bases not matched to a gene: 9. There are 15 residues in the CDR3. CDR3 DNA sequence: TGTGCCAGCAGCTCTAGCGGGAGCGGGACCTTTGAGCAGTTCTTC. Protein: CASSSSGSGTFEQFF.

This clonotype turned up a few times. The CDR3 nucleotides read TGCAGTGCTAGACGGACAGGGAGCCCCGGGGAGCTGTTTTTT. Its translation: CSARRTGSPGELFF. The chain couples TRBV20-1 to TRBJ2-2; 8 bases align to TRBD1. The germline gives CDR1 DFQATT, CDR2 SNEGSKA (reference sequence). Trimming at V came to 2 bases and at J to 6 bases, leaving 5 bases not matched to a gene. The CDR3 loop spans 14 amino acids.

This clonotype was detected a few times. The V call is TRBV6-2 or TRBV6-3, the J call TRBJ2-2; weak D call: TRBD2 (6 bases). Trimming cost V 2 bases and J 3 bases, with 16 bases left between them. Germline assignment: CDR1 MNHEY and CDR2 SVGEGT. This CDR3 contains 17 residues. The CDR3 DNA reads TGTGCCAGCAGTTACGGAGGGACGCCGCCTTACACCGGGGAGCTGTTTTTT. This translates into CASSYGGTPPYTGELFF.

In this sample, this clonotype turned up a few times. CDR3 sequence: CASSLSGPPREQYV. The CDR3, as DNA: TGTGCCAGCAGCTTATCTGGACCCCCGCGTGAGCAGTACGTC. The chain is built from TRBV7-9 and TRBJ2-7; D unresolved. CDR1 SEHNR and CDR2 FQNEAQ come from the germline V gene (reference sequence). The V and J ends lost 2 bases and 7 bases respectively, with 15 bases between them. The CDR3 extends over 14 amino acids.

The genes are TRBV9 and TRBJ1-4; 10 bases map to TRBD1. CDR1 and CDR2 from the germline V gene are SGDLS and YYNGEE. This CDR3 is 15 amino acids long. The V gene end was trimmed by 4 bases and the J gene end by 3 bases; junction bases not matched to a gene: 3. The chain's CDR3 is CASSFGQGANEKLFF. The CDR3 nucleotides are TGTGCCAGCAGCTTCGGACAGGGGGCTAATGAAAAACTGTTTTTT.

This clonotype was seen a handful of times. This sequence joins TRBV19 and TRBJ1-2; the D gene is possibly TRBD1 (6 bases). Per germline, CDR1 LNHDA and CDR2 SQIVND (reference sequence). The CDR3 has 14 residues. V dropped 6 bases and J dropped 8 bases, with 19 bases sitting between them. The CDR3 sequence is CASSAGPLGGGYTF. The DNA for the CDR3 is TGTGCCAGTAGCGCCGGGCCCCTCGGGGGCGGCTACACCTTC.

In its sample, this clonotype was seen a few times. The chain carries TRBV20-1 and TRBJ2-7; TRBD1 matches 7 bases. This CDR3 has 12 amino acids. V lost 6 bases to trimming and J lost 3 bases; unmatched junction nucleotides: 5. The V gene's germline CDR1 is DFQATT and CDR2 SNEGSKA (reference sequence). CDR3 amino acids: CSAKGAHYEQYF. In DNA form, the CDR3 reads TGCAGTGCCAAGGGGGCCCACTACGAGCAGTACTTC.

This clonotype was seen only a few times. The rearrangement links TRBV15 to TRBJ2-2; either TRBD1 or TRBD2 may supply D (6 bases each). CDR1 LNHNV and CDR2 YYDKDF come from the germline V gene (reference sequence). V was cut by 0 bases and J by 1 base, with 15 bases left in between. The CDR3 covers 18 residues. In nucleotides, the CDR3 is TGTGCCACCAGCAGAGATCCCCCGGGGGCCGGGAACACCGGGGAGCTGTTTTTT. It specifies CATSRDPPGAGNTGELFF.